The 7 T cell receptor beta chains presented below share a single source sample, sequenced in a study of graft-versus-host responses after intestinal transplantation. Only in-frame clones appear in the TCRdb table, and some are missing; sequencing was by immunoSEQ multiplex PCR. The table has roughly 100,000 clones, 87% seen once. For these receptors, no antigen is known. Material: unstimulated CD4+ T cells sorted from spleen or lymph node cells, obtained before intestinal transplant. The receptors here all came from a human donor who received an intestinal transplant.

J is TRBJ1-1 and V is TRBV6-5; D not certain. The CDR3 spans 12 residues. Germline V lookup: CDR1 MNHEY, CDR2 SVGAGI. The ends were cut back, 2 bases at V and 1 base at J, with 2 bases in the middle. This chain's CDR3 is CASSYKNTEAFF. The CDR3 DNA follows: TGTGCCAGCAGTTACAAGAACACTGAAGCTTTCTTT.

The chain combines TRBV9 with TRBJ2-2; D unresolved. The CDR3 is 14 amino acids. CDR1 and CDR2 from the germline V gene are SGDLS and YYNGEE. Trimming removed 1 base from V and 4 bases from J, with 8 bases in between. The CDR3 DNA is TGTGCCAGCAGCGTAACTCCCCGCACCGGGGAGCTGTTTTTT. Translated: CASSVTPRTGELFF.

The V gene is TRBV2, the J gene TRBJ2-1; 13 bases are shared with TRBD2. Per the germline V gene, CDR1 is SNHLY and CDR2 is FYNNEI. The CDR3 spans 15 residues. Unmatched junction bases numbered 7, after V lost 6 bases and J lost 8 bases. The CDR3 is CASRRTSGSTDEQFF. The CDR3 coding sequence is TGTGCCAGCAGAAGGACTAGCGGGAGTACCGATGAGCAGTTCTTC.

This clone was found a few times. The chain carries TRBV29-1 and TRBJ2-1; 9 bases agree with TRBD2. Germline V gene data show CDR1 as SQVTM and CDR2 as ANQGSEA. Trimming took 4 bases from V and 4 from J; bases not matched to a gene: 14. This CDR3 has 17 amino acids. The CDR3 nucleotides read TGCAGCGTTGGGAGGCGGGAGGGCCTGAAAGTATACAATGAGCAGTTCTTC. As protein: CSVGRREGLKVYNEQFF.

The V gene is TRBV6-5, the J gene TRBJ1-2; D uncertain. This CDR3 has 13 residues. Germline CDR1 reads MNHEY; CDR2 reads SVGAGI. V lost 10 bases to trimming and J lost 5 bases, with 17 bases between them. CDR3 nucleotides: TGTGCCACCACGACCCGGCCATTGTATGGCTACACCTTC. Its translation: CATTTRPLYGYTF.

The V gene is TRBV5-1, the J gene TRBJ2-1; 12 nucleotides agree with TRBD2. CDR1 is SGHRS and CDR2 is YFSETQ in the germline V gene. The CDR3 spans 17 residues. The ends lost 0 bases at V and 6 bases at J; junction bases unmatched: 7. The CDR3 loop is CASSLAAWTSGINEQFF. CDR3 in DNA: TGCGCCAGCAGCTTGGCTGCTTGGACTAGCGGGATCAATGAGCAGTTCTTC.

The chain uses TRBV7-3 and TRBJ2-1, with TRBD2 as a possible D gene (5 bases). This CDR3 contains 15 residues. With 2 bases removed from V and 6 bases from J, the gap between germline ends came to 14 bases. Per germline, CDR1 SGHTA and CDR2 FQGTGA. For the CDR3, the DNA is TGTGCCAGCAGCTTAGAGGGTAGATCCCTCAATGAGCAGTTCTTC. Translation gives CASSLEGRSLNEQFF.